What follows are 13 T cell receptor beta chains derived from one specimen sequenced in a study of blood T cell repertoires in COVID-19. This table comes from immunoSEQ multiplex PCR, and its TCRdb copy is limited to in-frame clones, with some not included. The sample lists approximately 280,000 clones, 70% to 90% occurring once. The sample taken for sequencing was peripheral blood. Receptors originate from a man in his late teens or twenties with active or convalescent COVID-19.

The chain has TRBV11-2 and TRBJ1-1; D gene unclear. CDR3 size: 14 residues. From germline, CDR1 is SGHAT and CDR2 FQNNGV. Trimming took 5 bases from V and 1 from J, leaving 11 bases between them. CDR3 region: CASSLTGGNTEAFF. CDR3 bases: TGTGCCAGCAGCCTCACGGGAGGGAACACTGAAGCTTTCTTT. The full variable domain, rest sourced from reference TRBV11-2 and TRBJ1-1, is EAGVAQSPRYKIIEKRQSVAFWCNPISGHATLYWYQQILGQGPKLLIQFQNNGVVDDSQLPKDRFSAERLKGVDSTLKIQPAKLEDSAVYLCASSLTGGNTEAFFGQGTRLTVV.

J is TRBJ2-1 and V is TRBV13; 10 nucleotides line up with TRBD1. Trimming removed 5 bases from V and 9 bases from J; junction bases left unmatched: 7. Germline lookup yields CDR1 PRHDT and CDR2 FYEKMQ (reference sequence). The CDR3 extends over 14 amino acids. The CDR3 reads CASSPGTGVSEQFF. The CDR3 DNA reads TGTGCCAGCAGCCCCGGGACAGGGGTCAGTGAGCAGTTCTTC. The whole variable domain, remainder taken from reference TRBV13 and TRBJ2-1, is AAGVIQSPRHLIKEKRETATLKCYPIPRHDTVYWYQQGPGQDPQFLISFYEKMQSDKGSIPDRFSAQQFSDYHSELNMSSLELGDSALYFCASSPGTGVSEQFFGPGTRLTVL.

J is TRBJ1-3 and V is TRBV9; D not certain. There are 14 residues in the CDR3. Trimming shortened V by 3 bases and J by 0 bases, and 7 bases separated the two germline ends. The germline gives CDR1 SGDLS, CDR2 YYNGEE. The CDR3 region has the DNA TGTGCCAGCAGCGATGGAGTCTCTGGAAACACCATATATTTT. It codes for CASSDGVSGNTIYF.

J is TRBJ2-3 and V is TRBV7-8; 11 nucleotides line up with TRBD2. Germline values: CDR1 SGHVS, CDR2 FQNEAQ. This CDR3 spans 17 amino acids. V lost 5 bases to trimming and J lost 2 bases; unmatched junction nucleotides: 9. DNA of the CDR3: TGTGCCAGCAGCCCAGAAGTAGCGGGGGGGCCCACAGATACGCAGTATTTT. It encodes CASSPEVAGGPTDTQYF.

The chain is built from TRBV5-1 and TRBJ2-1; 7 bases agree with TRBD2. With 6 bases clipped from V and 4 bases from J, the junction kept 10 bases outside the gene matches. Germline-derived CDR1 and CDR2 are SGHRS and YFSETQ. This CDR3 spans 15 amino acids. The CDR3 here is CASNFNLAAYNEQFF. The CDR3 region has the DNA TGCGCCAGCAACTTCAATCTAGCGGCATACAATGAGCAGTTCTTC. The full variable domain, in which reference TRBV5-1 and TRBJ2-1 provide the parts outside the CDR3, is KAGVTQTPRYLIKTRGQQVTLSCSPISGHRSVSWYQQTPGQGLQFLFEYFSETQRNKGNFPGRFSGRQFSNSRSEMNVSTLELGDSALYLCASNFNLAAYNEQFFGPGTRLTVL.

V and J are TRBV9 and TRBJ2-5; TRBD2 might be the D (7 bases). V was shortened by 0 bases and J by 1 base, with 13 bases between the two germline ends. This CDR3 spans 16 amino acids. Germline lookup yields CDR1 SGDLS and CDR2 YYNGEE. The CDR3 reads CASSVATAGAQETQYF. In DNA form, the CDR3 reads TGTGCCAGCAGCGTAGCTACGGCGGGGGCCCAAGAGACCCAGTACTTC.

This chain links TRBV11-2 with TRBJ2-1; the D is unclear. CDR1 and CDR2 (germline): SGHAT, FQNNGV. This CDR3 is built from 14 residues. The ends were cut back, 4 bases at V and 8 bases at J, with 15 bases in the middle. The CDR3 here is CASSSPPSRDEQFF. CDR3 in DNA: TGTGCCAGCAGCTCACCCCCCTCTCGCGATGAGCAGTTCTTC.

The CDR3 bases are TGTGCCAGTAGTCCCTTAGGGAGGAACACTGAAGCTTTCTTT. Residues: CASSPLGRNTEAFF. J is TRBJ1-1 and V is TRBV19; D gene unclear. The germline V and J ends were trimmed by 5 bases and 1 base, with 11 bases remaining between them. The CDR3 contains 14 residues. CDR1 and CDR2 from the germline V gene are LNHDA and SQIVND (reference sequence). Complete variable domain (other parts from reference TRBV19 and TRBJ1-1): DGGITQSPKYLFRKEGQNVTLSCEQNLNHDAMYWYRQDPGQGLRLIYYSQIVNDFQKGDIAEGYSVSREKKESFPLTVTSAQKNPTAFYLCASSPLGRNTEAFFGQGTRLTVV.

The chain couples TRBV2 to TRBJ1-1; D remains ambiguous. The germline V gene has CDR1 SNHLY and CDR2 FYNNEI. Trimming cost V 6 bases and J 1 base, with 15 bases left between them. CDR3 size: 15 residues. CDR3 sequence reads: CASRADIRSNTEAFF. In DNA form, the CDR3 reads TGTGCCAGCAGGGCAGACATTAGATCGAACACTGAAGCTTTCTTT.

The CDR3 DNA is TGCGCCAGCAGCCAAGGGACTAGAAGCTACGAGCAGTACTTC. This sequence encodes CASSQGTRSYEQYF. The chain employs TRBV4-1 and TRBJ2-7, with TRBD2 matching over 7 bases. Unmatched junction bases numbered 3, after V lost 1 base and J lost 3 bases. The CDR3 is 14 amino acids. From germline, CDR1 is MGHRA and CDR2 YSYEKL.

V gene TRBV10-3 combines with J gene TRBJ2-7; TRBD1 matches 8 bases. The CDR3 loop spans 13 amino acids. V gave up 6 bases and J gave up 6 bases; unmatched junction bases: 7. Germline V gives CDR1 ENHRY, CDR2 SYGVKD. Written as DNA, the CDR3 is TGTGCCATCAGGGCAGACAGGGGTGGCGAGCAGTACTTC. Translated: CAIRADRGGEQYF.

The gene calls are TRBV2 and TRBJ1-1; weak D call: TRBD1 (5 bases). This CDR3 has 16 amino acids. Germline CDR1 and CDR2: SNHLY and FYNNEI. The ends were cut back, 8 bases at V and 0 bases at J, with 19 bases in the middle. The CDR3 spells CASRSVDRAVNTEAFF. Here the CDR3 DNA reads TGTGCCAGCCGTTCAGTAGACAGAGCAGTGAACACTGAAGCTTTCTTT.

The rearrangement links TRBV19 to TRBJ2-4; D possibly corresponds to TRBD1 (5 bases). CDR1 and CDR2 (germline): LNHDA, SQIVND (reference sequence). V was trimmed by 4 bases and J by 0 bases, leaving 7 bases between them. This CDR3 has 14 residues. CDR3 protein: CASSKGLAKNIQYF. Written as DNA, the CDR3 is TGTGCCAGTAGTAAGGGGTTAGCCAAAAACATTCAGTACTTC. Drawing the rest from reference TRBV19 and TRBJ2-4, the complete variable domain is DGGITQSPKYLFRKEGQNVTLSCEQNLNHDAMYWYRQDPGQGLRLIYYSQIVNDFQKGDIAEGYSVSREKKESFPLTVTSAQKNPTAFYLCASSKGLAKNIQYFGAGTRLSVL.